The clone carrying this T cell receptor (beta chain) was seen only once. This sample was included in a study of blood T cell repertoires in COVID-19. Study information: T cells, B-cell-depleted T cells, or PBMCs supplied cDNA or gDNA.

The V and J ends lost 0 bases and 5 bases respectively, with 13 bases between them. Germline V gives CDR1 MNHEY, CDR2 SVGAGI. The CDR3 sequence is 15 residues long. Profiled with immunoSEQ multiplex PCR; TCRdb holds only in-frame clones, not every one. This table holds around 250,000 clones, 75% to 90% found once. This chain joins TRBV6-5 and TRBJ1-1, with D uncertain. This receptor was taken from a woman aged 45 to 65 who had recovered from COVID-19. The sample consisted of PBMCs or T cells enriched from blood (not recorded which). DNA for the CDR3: TGTGCCAGCAGTTACTCTACTTTTGGAGATACTGAAGCTTTCTTT. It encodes CASSYSTFGDTEAFF.